This T cell receptor beta chain derives from a study of T cell repertoires in cytomegalovirus infection. TCRdb ran MiXCR on the reads and lists one entry per CDR3 protein. The table has about 58,000 distinct CDR3 sequences, 15% to 25% seen once. J gave up 0 bases and V 8 bases, and 6 bases lay outside the gene matches. CDR1 and CDR2 (germline): SGHTA, FQGNSA. The CDR3 is 14 amino acids. This clonotype was recorded a few times. The antigen remains undetermined. The starting material was CD8+ T cells from cultured PBMCs, obtained from culture after CMV antigen stimulation. The V gene is TRBV7-2, the J gene TRBJ1-1; 7 positions match TRBD1. This TCR derives from a human donor in good health (CMV status not recorded). Some clones in this sample may be carry-over from other donors' samples. CDR3 nucleotides: TGTGCCAGCCGAGCGACAGGGCTGAACACTGAAGCTTTCTTT. The encoded protein is CASRATGLNTEAFF.